The 27 T cell receptor beta chains in this list originate from one sample, sequenced in a study of blood T cell repertoires in COVID-19. Sequenced by immunoSEQ multiplex PCR; TCRdb stores in-frame clones only, minus some. The data show roughly 100,000 clones, over 65% seen once. Sequenced: peripheral blood. The receptors originated from a human donor in a cohort sampled during active COVID-19.

This clone has just a few counts. J is TRBJ2-7 and V is TRBV11-3; 12 bases are shared with TRBD1. Germline trimming cut 6 bases from V and 4 bases from J; bases unmatched to any gene: 7. Germline CDR1 reads SGHNT; CDR2 reads YENEEA. The CDR3 loop spans 15 amino acids. The CDR3 here is CASSRGTGGGYEQYF. The CDR3 DNA reads TGTGCCAGCAGTCGCGGGACAGGGGGCGGGTACGAGCAGTACTTC.

The chain recombines TRBV6-2 or TRBV6-3 with TRBJ2-3; the match to TRBD2 covers 10 bases. The J segment lost 1 base and the V segment lost 2 bases, leaving 3 bases of the junction unmatched. This CDR3 is built from 16 residues. The germline gives CDR1 MNHEY, CDR2 SVGEGT. The CDR3: CASSYRLAGGTDTQYF. In DNA, the CDR3 is TGTGCCAGCAGTTACCGTCTAGCGGGGGGCACAGATACGCAGTATTTT.

The chain carries TRBV7-9 and TRBJ2-1; 10 bases map to TRBD1. V lost 4 bases and J lost 7; bases outside the gene matches: 7. Germline CDR1 SEHNR, CDR2 FQNEAQ (reference sequence). The CDR3 runs to 15 residues. The DNA of the CDR3 is TGTGCCAGCAGCTCCTCGCCGGACAGGGGGAATGAGCAGTTCTTC. This encodes CASSSSPDRGNEQFF.

The CDR3 coding sequence is TGTGCCAGCTCAGAAGACAGGGACAATTCACCCCTCCACTTT. Protein sequence: CASSEDRDNSPLHF. The V and J genes are TRBV18 and TRBJ1-6; 7 bases match TRBD1. The V gene end was trimmed by 5 bases and the J gene end by 7 bases; junction bases not matched to a gene: 5. Looked up from germline, CDR1 is KGHSH and CDR2 is LQKENI. The CDR3 consists of 14 residues.

In the case of this clone: A junction end diverges from the germline sequence, so it may reflect a read error. This chain's CDR3 is CASGVGGGDTQYF. The DNA for the CDR3 is TGTGCCAGCGGCGTAGGTGGGGGGGATACGCAGTATTTT. The chain joins TRBV9 to TRBJ2-3; the D gene is possibly TRBD2 (6 bases). The CDR3 runs 13 residues. The germline V gene has CDR1 SGDLS and CDR2 YYNGEE.

The gene calls are TRBV5-1 and TRBJ1-6; 7 positions match TRBD1. J lost 7 bases, V lost 0 bases, and 7 bases had no gene match. Per germline, CDR1 SGHRS and CDR2 YFSETQ. This CDR3 has 16 amino acids. This CDR3 is CASSLDRGQGNSPLHF. The CDR3 DNA follows: TGCGCCAGCAGCTTGGACAGGGGCCAGGGGAATTCACCCCTCCACTTT.

CDR3 sequence reads: CASRSRGPSTDTQYF. The CDR3 DNA follows: TGTGCCAGCAGATCCCGGGGTCCTAGCACAGATACGCAGTATTTT. This chain uses TRBV7-2 with TRBJ2-3; D might be TRBD2 (5 bases). CDR1 SGHTA and CDR2 FQGNSA come from the germline V gene. The V and J ends lost 6 bases and 0 bases respectively, with 13 bases between them. The length of the CDR3 is 15 residues. Supplemented by reference TRBV7-2 and TRBJ2-3, the full variable domain reads GAGVSQSPSNKVTEKGKDVELRCDPISGHTALYWYRQSLGQGLEFLIYFQGNSAPDKSGLPSDRFSAERTGGSVSTLTIQRTQQEDSAVYLCASRSRGPSTDTQYFGPGTRLTVL.

The chain joins TRBV14 to TRBJ2-5; 12 bases are shared with TRBD1. The CDR3 sequence is 18 residues long. The V gene end was trimmed by 0 bases and the J gene end by 7 bases; junction bases not matched to a gene: 12. Looked up from germline, CDR1 is SGHDN and CDR2 is FVKESK. The CDR3 loop reads CASSQDWGQGADIGTQYF. DNA of the CDR3: TGTGCCAGCAGCCAAGATTGGGGACAGGGGGCGGATATCGGGACCCAGTACTTC. The whole variable domain, remainder taken from reference TRBV14 and TRBJ2-5, is EAGVTQFPSHSVIEKGQTVTLRCDPISGHDNLYWYRRVMGKEIKFLLHFVKESKQDESGMPNNRFLAERTGGTYSTLKVQPAELEDSGVYFCASSQDWGQGADIGTQYFGPGTRLLVL.

V is TRBV5-4 and J is TRBJ2-5, with 16 bases lining up with TRBD2. V lost 0 bases to trimming and J lost 1 base; unmatched junction nucleotides: 3. CDR3 length: 18 amino acids. Germline V CDR1 and CDR2: SGHNT, YYREEE (reference sequence). This chain's CDR3 is CASSLAGTSGGAQETQYF. The CDR3 DNA follows: TGTGCCAGCAGCTTGGCCGGGACTAGCGGGGGGGCCCAAGAGACCCAGTACTTC. Drawing the rest from reference TRBV5-4 and TRBJ2-5, the complete variable domain is ETGVTQSPTHLIKTRGQQVTLRCSSQSGHNTVSWYQQALGQGPQFIFQYYREEENGRGNFPPRFSGLQFPNYSSELNVNALELDDSALYLCASSLAGTSGGAQETQYFGPGTRLLVL.

The V call is TRBV28, the J call TRBJ2-1; 11 bases map to TRBD2. The CDR3 covers 16 residues. V lost 2 bases, J lost 6 bases, and 6 bases stayed unmatched. Germline assignment: CDR1 MDHEN and CDR2 SYDVKM. CDR3 sequence: CASSLPYSGGVNEQFF. CDR3 in DNA: TGTGCCAGCAGTTTACCCTATAGCGGGGGGGTCAATGAGCAGTTCTTC. Full variable domain (outside the CDR3, taken from reference TRBV28 and TRBJ2-1): DVKVTQSSRYLVKRTGEKVFLECVQDMDHENMFWYRQDPGLGLRLIYFSYDVKMKEKGDIPEGYSVSREKKERFSLILESASTNQTSMYLCASSLPYSGGVNEQFFGPGTRLTVL.

This chain uses TRBV11-1 with TRBJ1-1; D is undetermined. Germline V gene sequence: CDR1 SGHAT, CDR2 FQDESV (reference sequence). V lost 1 base to trimming and J lost 1 base, with 4 bases between them. The CDR3 sequence is 13 residues long. The DNA of the CDR3 is TGTGCCAGCAGCTTAGGCAGGAACACTGAAGCTTTCTTT. It yields the protein CASSLGRNTEAFF. Full variable domain (outside the CDR3, taken from reference TRBV11-1 and TRBJ1-1): EAEVAQSPRYKITEKSQAVAFWCDPISGHATLYWYRQILGQGPELLVQFQDESVVDDSQLPKDRFSAERLKGVDSTLKIQPAELGDSAMYLCASSLGRNTEAFFGQGTRLTVV.

The J gene is TRBJ1-4, the V gene TRBV7-9, with a possible D match to TRBD1 (5 bases). The ends were cut back, 5 bases at V and 8 bases at J, with 18 bases in the middle. Per the germline V gene, CDR1 is SEHNR and CDR2 is FQNEAQ (reference sequence). The CDR3 is 15 residues long. CDR3 loop: CASSPVVGRGEKLFF. Written as DNA, the CDR3 is TGTGCCAGCAGCCCAGTAGTAGGGAGGGGAGAAAAACTGTTTTTT.

V gene TRBV10-2 combines with J gene TRBJ2-1, with 8 bases fitting TRBD2. Germline V gene lookup returns CDR1 WSHSY and CDR2 SAAADI. The V gene end was trimmed by 5 bases and the J gene end by 9 bases; junction bases not matched to a gene: 12. The CDR3 has 15 amino acids. The DNA for the CDR3 is TGCGCCAGCAGTCTTACGGGGGGGCCGGCTTCTGAGCAGTTCTTC. It specifies CASSLTGGPASEQFF.

The gene calls are TRBV11-1 and TRBJ2-7; D is perhaps TRBD1 (6 bases). CDR1 SGHAT and CDR2 FQDESV come from the germline V gene (reference sequence). The CDR3 has 14 residues. Between the trimmed V and J ends, which lost 6 bases and 7 bases, there was a span of 19 bases. The CDR3 region has the DNA TGTGCCAGCAGAGCCTTAAGGGGCCAGGGGGAGCAGTACTTC. The encoded protein is CASRALRGQGEQYF.

The chain has TRBV5-8 and TRBJ2-4, with D perhaps TRBD2 (6 bases). Trimming left V 2 bases short and J 0 bases short, with 12 bases between. Germline loops: CDR1 SGHTS, CDR2 YDEGEE. The CDR3 has 16 amino acids. The DNA for the CDR3 is TGTGCCAGCAGCTTAGGGACTTTTCTAGCCAAAAACATTCAGTACTTC. This codes for CASSLGTFLAKNIQYF. The complete variable domain, with remaining parts taken from reference TRBV5-8 and TRBJ2-4, reads EAGVTQSPTHLIKTRGQQATLRCSPISGHTSVYWYQQALGLGLQFLLWYDEGEERNRGNFPPRFSGRQFPNYSSELNVNALELEDSALYLCASSLGTFLAKNIQYFGAGTRLSVL.

The V and J genes are TRBV10-3 and TRBJ2-7; D perhaps matches TRBD1 (6 bases). Germline CDR1 ENHRY, CDR2 SYGVKD. This CDR3 contains 16 residues. Between the trimmed V and J ends, which lost 0 bases and 0 bases, there was a span of 12 bases. CDR3 coding DNA: TGTGCCATCAGTGAGTCGACAGGCGATAGCTCCTACGAGCAGTACTTC. Amino acid sequence: CAISESTGDSSYEQYF.

The chain couples TRBV6-2 or TRBV6-3 to TRBJ2-7; no definite D call. Between the trimmed V and J ends, which lost 2 bases and 0 bases, there was a span of 11 bases. CDR1 is MNHEY and CDR2 is SVGEGT in the germline V gene. This CDR3 contains 15 residues. The CDR3: CASSYGPTFSYEQYF. The CDR3 bases are TGTGCCAGCAGTTACGGGCCTACCTTCTCCTACGAGCAGTACTTC.

The V and J genes are TRBV7-2 and TRBJ1-5; no clear D gene. Trimming took off 4 bases at V and 6 bases at J, with 19 bases between the two ends. The germline V gene has CDR1 SGHTA and CDR2 FQGNSA. The CDR3 loop spans 16 amino acids. CDR3: CASSSSQGGGRQPQHF. CDR3 DNA: TGTGCCAGCAGCTCCTCACAAGGAGGTGGTCGTCAGCCCCAGCATTTT.

This sequence joins TRBV5-4 and TRBJ2-1; 10 bases fit TRBD2. The junction had 7 bases not matched to a gene; V was cut back by 5 bases and J by 8 bases. The V gene's germline CDR1 is SGHNT and CDR2 YYREEE (reference sequence). The CDR3 is 14 residues long. The CDR3 nucleotides read TGTGCCAGCAGGAAAGCGGGGGGGCCGGATGAGCAGTTCTTC. Residues: CASRKAGGPDEQFF.

The chain has TRBV18 and TRBJ2-3, with D perhaps TRBD2 (7 bases). Trimming left V 6 bases short and J 4 bases short, with 20 bases between. This CDR3 is 16 amino acids long. Germline values: CDR1 KGHSH, CDR2 LQKENI. DNA of the CDR3: TGTGCCAGCTCCCCATCCAGGAGGGGGGGCCCAGATACGCAGTATTTT. It encodes CASSPSRRGGPDTQYF.

The chain carries TRBV3-1 (or the pseudogene TRBV3-2) and TRBJ1-2; 7 positions agree with TRBD1. Per the germline V gene, CDR1 is LGHDT and CDR2 is YNNKEL (reference sequence). Trimming at V came to 3 bases and at J to 7 bases, leaving 5 bases not matched to a gene. CDR3 length: 13 amino acids. For the CDR3, the DNA is TGTGCCAGCAGCCAGACAGGGAACGGTGGCTACACCTTC. This encodes CASSQTGNGGYTF.

This chain joins TRBV19 and TRBJ1-5; the match to TRBD1 covers 7 bases. The CDR3 covers 14 residues. V shed 3 bases and J 4 bases; nucleotides not matched to a gene: 3. Germline V CDR1 and CDR2: LNHDA, SQIVND (reference sequence). CDR3 sequence (DNA): TGTGCCAGTAGTATTAGGGGGCTAAATCAGCCCCAGCATTTT. This sequence encodes CASSIRGLNQPQHF.

The rearrangement joins TRBV6-2 or TRBV6-3 to TRBJ2-3; no reliable D call. The CDR3 is 14 amino acids. V shed 3 bases and J shed 4 bases, with 11 bases lying between them. From germline, CDR1 is MNHEY and CDR2 SVGEGT. The DNA of the CDR3 is TGTGCCAGCAGTTATGGTTCGTTAGCAGATACGCAGTATTTT. This encodes CASSYGSLADTQYF.

This rearrangement joins TRBV10-3 to TRBJ1-1; perhaps TRBD1 as D (6 bases). The CDR3 covers 13 residues. The germline CDR1 and CDR2 sequences are ENHRY and SYGVKD. V lost 6 bases and J lost 3, with 11 bases in between. The CDR3: CAIRQDRHTEAFF. Written as DNA, the CDR3 is TGTGCCATCAGGCAGGACAGACACACTGAAGCTTTCTTT.

The chain couples TRBV4-1 to TRBJ2-1, with a tentative D call TRBD1 (5 bases). The CDR3 loop spans 15 amino acids. Per germline, CDR1 MGHRA and CDR2 YSYEKL. V was shortened by 6 bases and J by 8 bases, with 20 bases between the two germline ends. CDR3 nucleotide sequence: TGCGCCAGCAGACCAAGACAGTGGCTAGAGGATGAGCAGTTCTTC. Residues: CASRPRQWLEDEQFF.

This clone appeared a single time. Other DNA sequences of this sample code for an identical CDR3. The chain has TRBV20-1 and TRBJ1-2; the D is unclear. CDR3 size: 11 residues. The V end lost 3 bases, the J end lost 5 bases, and 7 bases lay between the germline ends. Germline V gives CDR1 DFQATT, CDR2 SNEGSKA (reference sequence). In DNA, the CDR3 is TGCAGTGCTAGCCATTCATATGGCTACACCTTC. Its translation: CSASHSYGYTF.

V gene TRBV18 combines with J gene TRBJ2-3; D ambiguous. Germline V CDR1 and CDR2: KGHSH, LQKENI. CDR3 length: 14 residues. V was trimmed by 3 bases and J by 0 bases, leaving 7 bases between them. The CDR3 DNA sequence: TGTGCCAGCTCACCGACACCTAGCACAGATACGCAGTATTTT. Amino acid sequence: CASSPTPSTDTQYF.